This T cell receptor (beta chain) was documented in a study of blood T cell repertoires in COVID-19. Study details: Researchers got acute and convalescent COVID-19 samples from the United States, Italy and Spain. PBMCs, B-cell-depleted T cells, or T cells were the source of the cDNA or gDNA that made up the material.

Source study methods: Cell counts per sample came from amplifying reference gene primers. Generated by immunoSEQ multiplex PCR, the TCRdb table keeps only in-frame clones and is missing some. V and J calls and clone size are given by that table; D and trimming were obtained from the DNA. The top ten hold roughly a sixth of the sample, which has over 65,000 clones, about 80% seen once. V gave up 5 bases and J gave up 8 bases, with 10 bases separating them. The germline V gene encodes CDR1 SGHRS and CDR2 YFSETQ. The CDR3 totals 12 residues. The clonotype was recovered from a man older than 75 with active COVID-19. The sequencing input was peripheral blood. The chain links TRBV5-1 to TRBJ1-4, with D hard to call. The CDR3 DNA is TGCGCCAGCAGAAACCCGAGGGAAAAACTGTTTTTT. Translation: CASRNPREKLFF.